This TCR beta chain came from a study of cytomegalovirus exposure and HLA in healthy donors. Study-level results: As a later analysis revealed, most CMV-associated TCR beta chains appeared HLA-restricted. The authors confirmed in vitro that a few CMV-associated chains were specific for CMV antigens. Investigators reported 150 to 200 TCR beta chains as tied to cytomegalovirus. After further analysis at a later stage, around 17,000 TCR beta sequences were associated with HLA alleles at 0.05 false discovery rate.

Germline V gene data show CDR1 as SGHNT and CDR2 as YYREEE (reference sequence). The CDR3 consists of 15 residues. The V and J ends lost 4 bases and 0 bases respectively, with 13 bases between them. Of note for this clone: Its antigen is unknown.

In the PCR, 60 Vbeta and 13 Jbeta primers were used. Data came from immunoSEQ multiplex PCR; TCRdb stores just in-frame clones and leaves some out. The sample carries around 150,000 clones, 60% to 80% recorded once. V usage is TRBV5-4 and J usage is TRBJ2-5, with D perhaps matching TRBD2 (6 bases). The specimen was PBMCs. The TCR was taken from a male donor in good health and CMV-seronegative. The CDR3 DNA follows: TGTGCCAGCAGCCTCCTCGGCGGGAACCAAGAGACCCAGTACTTC. This translates into CASSLLGGNQETQYF. Looking up the rest from reference TRBV5-4 and TRBJ2-5 gives the full variable domain: ETGVTQSPTHLIKTRGQQVTLRCSSQSGHNTVSWYQQALGQGPQFIFQYYREEENGRGNFPPRFSGLQFPNYSSELNVNALELDDSALYLCASSLLGGNQETQYFGPGTRLLVL.